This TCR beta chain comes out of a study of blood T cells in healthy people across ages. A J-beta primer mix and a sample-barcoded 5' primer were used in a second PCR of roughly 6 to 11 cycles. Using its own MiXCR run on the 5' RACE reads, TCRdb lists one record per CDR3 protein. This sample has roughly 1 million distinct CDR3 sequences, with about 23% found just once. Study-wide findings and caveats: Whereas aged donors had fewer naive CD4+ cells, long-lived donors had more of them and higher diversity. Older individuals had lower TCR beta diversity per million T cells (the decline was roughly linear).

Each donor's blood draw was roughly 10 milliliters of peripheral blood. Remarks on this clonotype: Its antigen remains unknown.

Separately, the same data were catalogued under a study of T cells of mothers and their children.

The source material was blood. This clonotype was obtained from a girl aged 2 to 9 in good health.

The CDR3 is CSVTASSNSGNTIYF. The CDR3 DNA reads TGCAGCGTTACCGCGTCCTCAAACTCTGGAAACACCATATATTTT. The rearrangement joins TRBV29-1 to TRBJ1-3; no definite D call. In germline, CDR1 is SQVTM, CDR2 ANQGSEA. Between the trimmed V and J ends, which lost 5 bases and 0 bases, there was a span of 14 bases. The CDR3 has 15 amino acids.